This entry lists 26 T cell receptor beta chains sequenced from one sample in a study of response to subunit inactivated influenza vaccine. TCRdb redid the calling of the RT-PCR reads with MiXCR, one entry per CDR3 protein. Of 550,000 to 600,000 distinct CDR3 sequences in the sample, 10% to 15% are singletons; the top ten hold about 9.4%. The sample was PBMCs from blood, taken on the day of vaccination. These receptors were obtained from a man aged 45-60 years who received an inactivated influenza vaccine.

This chain connects TRBV5-1 to TRBJ1-1; D possibly corresponds to TRBD1 (6 bases). Looked up from germline, CDR1 is SGHRS and CDR2 is YFSETQ. Between the trimmed V and J ends, which lost 5 bases and 3 bases, there was a span of 14 bases. The CDR3 contains 14 residues. The CDR3 sequence: CASRGGGADTEAFF. The CDR3 DNA reads TGCGCCAGCAGAGGGGGGGGGGCGGACACTGAAGCTTTCTTT. The full variable domain, with the rest looked up from reference TRBV5-1 and TRBJ1-1, is KAGVTQTPRYLIKTRGQQVTLSCSPISGHRSVSWYQQTPGQGLQFLFEYFSETQRNKGNFPGRFSGRQFSNSRSEMNVSTLELGDSALYLCASRGGGADTEAFFGQGTRLTVV.

The CDR3 nucleotides are TGTGCCAGCAGCTTCTCTAACTCCCCCGAGCAGTACTTC. Its translation: CASSFSNSPEQYF. V is TRBV7-6 and J is TRBJ2-7; D gene ambiguous. V was pared by 3 bases and J by 6 bases, with 12 bases between. The CDR3 sequence is 13 residues long. Germline assignment: CDR1 SGHVS and CDR2 FNYEAQ. The full variable domain, completed using reference TRBV7-6 and TRBJ2-7, is GAGVSQSPRYKVTKRGQDVALRCDPISGHVSLYWYRQALGQGPEFLTYFNYEAQQDKSGLPNDRFSAERPEGSISTLTIQRTEQRDSAMYRCASSFSNSPEQYFGPGTRLTVT.

This clonotype has at least ten counts. This chain joins TRBV7-9 and TRBJ2-5, with 7 positions matching TRBD1. The CDR3 extends over 15 amino acids. Losses at the gene ends were 6 bases for V and 1 base for J; bases not matched to a gene: 8. The germline CDR1 and CDR2 sequences are SEHNR and FQNEAQ (reference sequence). The CDR3 DNA is TGTGCCAGCAGGTCTCGCCGGGACAGCCAAGAGACCCAGTACTTC. Translating it yields CASRSRRDSQETQYF.

The genes are TRBV20-1 and TRBJ2-7, with D perhaps given as TRBD1 or TRBD2 (5 bases each). Trimming stripped 0 bases from V and 2 bases from J, with 17 bases between. CDR1 is DFQATT and CDR2 is SNEGSKA in the germline V gene (reference sequence). The CDR3 runs 16 residues. CDR3 in DNA: TGCAGTGCTAGAGATCAGACTTTTGGGGGAGCCTACGAGCAGTACTTC. Amino acids: CSARDQTFGGAYEQYF.

The sample holds many counts of this clonotype. This chain links TRBV11-2 with TRBJ2-1; TRBD2 agrees at 9 bases. This CDR3 has 17 amino acids. The germline V gene has CDR1 SGHAT and CDR2 FQNNGV. After removal of 0 bases from V and 7 bases from J, the junction contained 10 bases not matched to a gene. CDR3 bases: TGTGCCAGCAGCTTAGATCTGGCTAGCGGGGCCTTAAATGAGCAGTTCTTC. Its translation is CASSLDLASGALNEQFF.

This clonotype has a handful of counts. CDR3 amino acids: CASSQDPTNTGELFF. CDR3 nucleotides: TGTGCCAGCAGCCAAGATCCCACGAACACCGGGGAGCTGTTTTTT. The gene calls are TRBV4-2 and TRBJ2-2; D not resolved. The CDR3 covers 15 residues. Trimming took off 0 bases at V and 0 bases at J, with 5 bases between the two ends. CDR1 and CDR2 from the germline V gene are LGHNA and YNFKEQ.

This clonotype has just a few counts. This sequence joins TRBV4-1 and TRBJ2-1; 12 bases line up with TRBD1. Per germline, CDR1 MGHRA and CDR2 YSYEKL. V lost 9 bases to trimming and J lost 8 bases; unmatched junction nucleotides: 11. The CDR3 runs 15 residues. The chain's CDR3 is CASTEGTGGIDEQFF. CDR3 coding DNA: TGCGCCAGTACGGAGGGGACAGGGGGCATCGATGAGCAGTTCTTC.

This clonotype was counted a few times. This chain uses TRBV10-3 with TRBJ2-1; either TRBD1 or TRBD2 may supply D (5 bases each). The CDR3 consists of 13 residues. The V gene lost 4 bases and the J gene lost 9 bases, with 13 bases spanning the gap. Germline CDR1 and CDR2: ENHRY and SYGVKD. The CDR3 is CAISGPGQGEQFF. CDR3 DNA: TGTGCCATCAGTGGGCCGGGGCAGGGTGAGCAGTTCTTC.

This clonotype was counted between two and nine times. The V gene is TRBV18, the J gene TRBJ1-1; D is unclear. This CDR3 has 12 residues. V was trimmed by 4 bases and J by 7 bases, leaving 10 bases between them. In germline, CDR1 is KGHSH, CDR2 LQKENI. CDR3 nucleotides: TGTGCCAGCTCACAATATGGAGTTGAAGCTTTCTTT. Protein product: CASSQYGVEAFF.

The V and J genes are TRBV12-3 or TRBV12-4 and TRBJ2-7; TRBD1 agrees at 9 bases. The CDR3 runs to 14 residues. V dropped 6 bases and J dropped 4; count of bases not matched to a gene: 7. The CDR3 DNA follows: TGTGCCAGCAGCCCCTACAGGGGGCAGTACGAGCAGTACTTC. As protein: CASSPYRGQYEQYF.

This clonotype has more than one count but fewer than ten. V is TRBV14 and J is TRBJ2-1, with D tentatively TRBD2 (6 bases). This CDR3 contains 15 residues. V lost 6 bases and J lost 8, with 20 bases in between. Per the germline V gene, CDR1 is SGHDN and CDR2 is FVKESK. DNA of the CDR3: TGTGCCAGCAGGGCGGGACCGAACCTGGGAGATGAGCAGTTCTTC. Its translation: CASRAGPNLGDEQFF.

The V call is TRBV30, the J call TRBJ1-1; maybe TRBD1 (6 bases). The germline V gene has CDR1 GTSNPN and CDR2 SVGIG (reference sequence). The V end was cut by 4 bases, the J end by 3 bases, with 15 bases between. The CDR3 covers 14 residues. The CDR3 nucleotides read TGTGCCTGGAAAGGGACAAGGGTGGACACTGAAGCTTTCTTT. Protein: CAWKGTRVDTEAFF.

This clonotype has more than one count but fewer than ten. The gene calls are TRBV15 and TRBJ2-1; D not resolved. Trimming pared 1 base from V and 12 bases from J, leaving 13 bases between. The CDR3 contains 13 residues. CDR1 and CDR2 (germline): LNHNV, YYDKDF (reference sequence). The CDR3 DNA reads as TGTGCCACCAGCAGAGGCTCATATAGTGTGCAGTTCTTC. Its translation: CATSRGSYSVQFF.

Many counts were recorded for this clonotype. The chain links TRBV29-1 to TRBJ2-5; D call uncertain. Between the trimmed V and J ends, which lost 1 base and 1 base, there was a span of 10 bases. The length of the CDR3 is 14 residues. The germline gives CDR1 SQVTM, CDR2 ANQGSEA. As DNA, the CDR3 is TGCAGCGTTGAAGGTCGGTTAACCCAAGAGACCCAGTACTTC. Its translation is CSVEGRLTQETQYF.

A few counts support this clonotype. The chain has TRBV5-1 and TRBJ2-7; a possible D gene is TRBD2 (5 bases). The CDR3 contains 12 residues. Trimming left V 4 bases short and J 9 bases short, with 14 bases between. The germline CDR1 and CDR2 sequences are SGHRS and YFSETQ. For the CDR3, the DNA is TGCGCCAGCAGCGGAGGAGATCTGAGGCAGTACTTC. Translating gives CASSGGDLRQYF. Full variable domain (rest looked up from reference TRBV5-1 and TRBJ2-7): KAGVTQTPRYLIKTRGQQVTLSCSPISGHRSVSWYQQTPGQGLQFLFEYFSETQRNKGNFPGRFSGRQFSNSRSEMNVSTLELGDSALYLCASSGGDLRQYFGPGTRLTVT.

This clonotype was observed a handful of times. The chain is built from TRBV7-9 and TRBJ2-3, with TRBD2 as a possible D gene (6 bases). The germline V gene has CDR1 SEHNR and CDR2 FQNEAQ (reference sequence). The CDR3 is 14 amino acids. Trimming took off 4 bases at V and 2 bases at J, with 10 bases between the two ends. The CDR3 DNA follows: TGTGCCAGCAGCTCCCGGGACTTCACAGATACGCAGTATTTT. This codes for CASSSRDFTDTQYF.

This clonotype has just a few counts. The chain is built from TRBV2 and TRBJ1-2, with TRBD1 matching over 12 bases. Unmatched junction bases numbered 14, after V lost 8 bases and J lost 1 base. Germline V lookup: CDR1 SNHLY, CDR2 FYNNEI. CDR3 length equals 18 residues. The DNA of the CDR3 is TGTGCCAGCCCTTCCGGGACAGGGGGCGAGGTCCGTAACTATGGCTACACCTTC. Its protein product is CASPSGTGGEVRNYGYTF.

The chain is built from TRBV27 and TRBJ2-1; no firm D call. V lost 2 bases to trimming and J lost 7 bases, with 9 bases between them. There are 13 residues in the CDR3. The germline gives CDR1 MNHEY, CDR2 SMNVEV (reference sequence). The CDR3 sequence: CASSLDRWNEQFF. The CDR3 DNA is TGTGCCAGCAGTTTAGATCGGTGGAATGAGCAGTTCTTC.

This clonotype was observed many times. The chain combines TRBV12-3 or TRBV12-4 with TRBJ2-5; TRBD1 aligns across 10 bases. V was clipped by 3 bases and J by 3 bases; unmatched bases: 10. The CDR3 spans 17 residues. The CDR3 region is CASSFGLTGTGEETQYF. The CDR3 coding sequence is TGTGCCAGCAGTTTCGGGCTTACCGGGACAGGGGAAGAGACCCAGTACTTC.

This clonotype was seen a handful of times. This chain connects TRBV15 to TRBJ1-5; D might be TRBD1 (5 bases). This CDR3 spans 14 amino acids. Germline CDR1 LNHNV, CDR2 YYDKDF (reference sequence). V lost 1 base, J lost 1 base, and 5 bases lay in between. The CDR3 spells CATSRAGSNQPQHF. For the CDR3, the DNA is TGTGCCACCAGCAGAGCAGGGAGCAATCAGCCCCAGCATTTT.

Many counts were recorded for this clonotype. The rearrangement joins TRBV4-2 to TRBJ2-1; 7 nucleotides align to TRBD2. Germline trimming cut 0 bases from V and 1 base from J; bases unmatched to any gene: 12. This CDR3 is built from 19 residues. Germline-derived CDR1 and CDR2 are LGHNA and YNFKEQ. The CDR3 sequence is CASSQELLAAGRSYNEQFF. CDR3 nucleotides: TGTGCCAGCAGCCAAGAATTGCTAGCGGCCGGCCGTTCCTACAATGAGCAGTTCTTC.

This clonotype was seen repeatedly, ten times or more. The J gene is TRBJ2-7, the V gene TRBV12-3 or TRBV12-4; the D gene is possibly TRBD1 (5 bases). V shed 6 bases and J shed 3 bases, with 12 bases lying between them. CDR3 length: 13 amino acids. The CDR3 sequence is CASSQGLIYEQYF. CDR3 DNA: TGTGCCAGCAGCCAGGGCCTGATCTACGAGCAGTACTTC.

CDR3 protein: CASSRAGLQETQYF. As DNA, the CDR3 is TGTGCCAGCAGCCGAGCGGGGCTCCAAGAGACCCAGTACTTC. This chain links TRBV7-9 with TRBJ2-5; 7 nucleotides line up with TRBD2. The germline V gene encodes CDR1 SEHNR and CDR2 FQNEAQ (reference sequence). The CDR3 consists of 14 residues. V dropped 5 bases and J dropped 1; count of bases not matched to a gene: 4. The full variable domain, its missing parts supplied by reference TRBV7-9 and TRBJ2-5, is DTGVSQNPRHKITKRGQNVTFRCDPISEHNRLYWYRQTLGQGPEFLTYFQNEAQLEKSRLLSDRFSAERPKGSFSTLEIQRTEQGDSAMYLCASSRAGLQETQYFGPGTRLLVL.

This rearrangement joins TRBV28 to TRBJ1-1; D might be TRBD1 (6 bases). Deletions cut 6 bases from V and 3 bases from J, with 11 bases between. Germline V gene lookup returns CDR1 MDHEN and CDR2 SYDVKM. CDR3 length: 13 residues. The CDR3 DNA follows: TGTGCCAGCAGACCCCAGGGGTACACTGAAGCTTTCTTT. This sequence encodes CASRPQGYTEAFF.

This clonotype was picked up many times. This chain joins TRBV6-2 or TRBV6-3 and TRBJ2-7; either TRBD1 or TRBD2 may supply D (5 bases each). The V gene lost 6 bases and the J gene lost 6 bases, with 18 bases spanning the gap. The CDR3 is 14 amino acids. Germline loops: CDR1 MNHEY, CDR2 SVGEGT. The CDR3 spells CASRGTDAGLEQYF. The CDR3 coding sequence is TGTGCCAGCAGGGGGACGGACGCCGGCCTCGAGCAGTACTTC.

This clonotype has a count of ten or more. The chain links TRBV6-1 to TRBJ1-2; tentative D call: TRBD1 (5 bases). The CDR3 covers 13 residues. V lost 6 bases and J lost 2, with 10 bases in between. Germline V gene lookup returns CDR1 MNHNS and CDR2 SASEGT. In DNA, the CDR3 is TGTGCCAGCAGGCGGGACCTCAACTATGGCTACACCTTC. This sequence encodes CASRRDLNYGYTF.